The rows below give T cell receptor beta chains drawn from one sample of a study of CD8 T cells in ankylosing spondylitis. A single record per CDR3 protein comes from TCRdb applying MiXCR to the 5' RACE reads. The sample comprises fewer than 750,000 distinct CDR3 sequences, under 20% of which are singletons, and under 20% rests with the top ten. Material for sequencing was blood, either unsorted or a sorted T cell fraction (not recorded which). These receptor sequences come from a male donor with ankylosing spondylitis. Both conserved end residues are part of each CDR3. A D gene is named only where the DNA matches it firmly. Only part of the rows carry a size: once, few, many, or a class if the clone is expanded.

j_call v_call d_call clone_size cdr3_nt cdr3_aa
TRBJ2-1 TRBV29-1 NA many TGCAGCGTTGAAGACCCCTTCCTAAGCTCCTACAATGAGCAGTTCTTC CSVEDPFLSSYNEQFF
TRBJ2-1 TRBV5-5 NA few TGTGCCAGCAGCGCCTCGATCATGGGGGTGTACAATGAGCAGTTCTTC CASSASIMGVYNEQFF
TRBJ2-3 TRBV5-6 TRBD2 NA TGTGCCAGCAGTGTAGGGACTAGCGGGAGATCCACAGATACGCAGTATTTT CASSVGTSGRSTDTQYF
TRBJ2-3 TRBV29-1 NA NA TGCAGCGTTGAAGACGGGGGTCGCGGGTACACAGATACGCAGTATTTT CSVEDGGRGYTDTQYF
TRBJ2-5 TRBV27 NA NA TGTGCCAGCAGCTCATACAGGGAGAAGCAAGAGACCCAGTACTTC CASSSYREKQETQYF
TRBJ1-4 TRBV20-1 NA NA TGCAGTGCTAGAGATATCCGTGAAAAACTGTTTTTT CSARDIREKLFF
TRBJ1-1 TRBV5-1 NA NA TGCGCCAGCAGCTTGGAGGGCGGGAGGAACACTGAAGCTTTCTTT CASSLEGGRNTEAFF
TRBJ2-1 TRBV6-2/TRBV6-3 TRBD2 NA TGTGCCAGCAGTCCTCATGGGACTAGCGGGAGGAACGCCTACAATGAGCAGTTCTTC CASSPHGTSGRNAYNEQFF
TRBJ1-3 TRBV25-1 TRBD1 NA TGTGCCAGCACCAGGACAGGCTCTGGAAACACCATATATTTT CASTRTGSGNTIYF
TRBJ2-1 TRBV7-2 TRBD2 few TGTGCCAGCAGCTTAGCCCCCTGGGCTAGCGGGAGAATGGGGGATGAGCAGTTCTTC CASSLAPWASGRMGDEQFF
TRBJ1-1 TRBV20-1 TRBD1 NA TGCAGTGCAACAGGGGGCAGCGGCACTGAAGCTTTCTTT CSATGGSGTEAFF
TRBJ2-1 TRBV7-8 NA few TGTGCCAGCAGCTCTTTTGGCAGCAGCTACAATGAGCAGTTCTTC CASSSFGSSYNEQFF
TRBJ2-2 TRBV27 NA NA TGTGCCAGCAGGAGGGTGGACACCGGGGAGCTGTTTTTT CASRRVDTGELFF
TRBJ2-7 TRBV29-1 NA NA TGCAGCGTTTTCCCGGGGGATGATCGTCACGAGCAGTACTTC CSVFPGDDRHEQYF
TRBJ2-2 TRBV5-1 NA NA TGCGCCAGCAGCTTTGTGGTGAACACCGGGGAGCTGTTTTTT CASSFVVNTGELFF
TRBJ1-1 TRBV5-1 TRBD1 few TGCGCCAGCAGCCGTCTGGGACAGGGCGTTTCCCTGGGGTCTGAAGCTTTCTTT CASSRLGQGVSLGSEAFF